The 31 T cell receptor beta chains below come from one sample, sequenced in a study of CD8+CD57+ T cells in acquired aplastic anemia (dated by TCRdb to 2017 to 2018). Instrument on record: Illumina HiSeq 2000. Genomic DNA was used as template for profiling of TCR beta VDJ combinations and CDR3 sequences. Through fastp at Q25 and MiXCR, TCRdb rebuilt clones from the public reads, retaining in-frame beta chains. Identical CDR3 protein sequences are pooled into one entry, listed with their most common genes and DNA. For this sample there are some 410,000 distinct CDR3 sequences; roughly 64% appear just once. The top ten hold under 5% of the sample. The source material was sorted CD4+, CD8+, or CD8+CD57+ T cells (not recorded which) from PBMCs. These receptor sequences come from a human donor in good health, serving as a control.

V usage is TRBV19 and J usage is TRBJ1-2; D remains unclear. The CDR3 sequence is 12 residues long. The V end was cut by 3 bases, the J end by 8 bases, with 10 bases between. The germline V gene has CDR1 LNHDA and CDR2 SQIVND (reference sequence). CDR3 loop: CASSIRPAGYTF. The DNA for the CDR3 is TGTGCCAGTAGTATCCGTCCGGCGGGCTACACCTTC.

This clonotype has ten or more counts. This chain connects TRBV5-8 to TRBJ2-7; 7 nucleotides match TRBD1. The CDR3 extends over 14 amino acids. V trimming: 4 bases; J trimming: 4 bases; junction bases outside the gene matches: 8. Germline V gene data show CDR1 as SGHTS and CDR2 as YDEGEE. The CDR3 loop reads CASSRKTGNYEQYF. In nucleotides, the CDR3 is TGTGCCAGCAGCAGAAAGACAGGGAATTACGAGCAGTACTTC. Full variable domain (outside the CDR3, taken from reference TRBV5-8 and TRBJ2-7): EAGVTQSPTHLIKTRGQQATLRCSPISGHTSVYWYQQALGLGLQFLLWYDEGEERNRGNFPPRFSGRQFPNYSSELNVNALELEDSALYLCASSRKTGNYEQYFGPGTRLTVT.

This clonotype occurred many times. The chain couples TRBV19 to TRBJ1-3, with D unresolved. V lost 7 bases to trimming and J lost 3 bases, with 7 bases between them. CDR3 length: 12 residues. Per germline, CDR1 LNHDA and CDR2 SQIVND (reference sequence). The CDR3 is CASKTDGNTIYF. The DNA of the CDR3 is TGTGCCAGTAAGACCGATGGAAACACCATATATTTT.

The V and J genes are TRBV7-2 and TRBJ2-7; TRBD1 agrees at 9 bases. The CDR3 covers 16 residues. The junction had 18 bases not matched to a gene; V was cut back by 5 bases and J by 10 bases. Germline assignment: CDR1 SGHTA and CDR2 FQGNSA. CDR3 residues: CASSQGMPWTGVNQYF. The CDR3 coding sequence is TGTGCCAGCAGCCAAGGGATGCCCTGGACAGGGGTCAATCAGTACTTC. Variable domain in full (rest from reference TRBV7-2 and TRBJ2-7): GAGVSQSPSNKVTEKGKDVELRCDPISGHTALYWYRQSLGQGLEFLIYFQGNSAPDKSGLPSDRFSAERTGGSVSTLTIQRTQQEDSAVYLCASSQGMPWTGVNQYFGPGTRLTVT.

This chain uses TRBV9 with TRBJ1-1; D may be TRBD1 (6 bases). Trimming took 3 bases from V and 11 from J, leaving 23 bases between them. Germline loops: CDR1 SGDLS, CDR2 YYNGEE. CDR3 length: 15 residues. CDR3 bases: TGTGCCAGCAGCGCAACGGGGGGGCAGAAACACTATGCTTTCTTT. Translation: CASSATGGQKHYAFF.

The V gene is TRBV7-9, the J gene TRBJ2-7; tentatively, D is TRBD2 (6 bases). Germline V CDR1 and CDR2: SEHNR, FQNEAQ (reference sequence). Trimming took 9 bases from V and 0 from J, leaving 15 bases between them. The CDR3 contains 14 residues. The CDR3 sequence: CASADGTYSYEQYF. CDR3 nucleotides: TGTGCCAGTGCCGACGGGACTTACTCCTACGAGCAGTACTTC.

This clonotype was recorded once. A read error is likely, as this CDR3 ends without the conserved phenylalanine or tryptophan. It is unclear where the CDR3 begins or ends on the DNA, so no DNA is shown, and the CDR3 is as TCRdb lists it. The rearrangement links TRBV7-2 to TRBJ2-7; TRBD1, the table's D call, was not compared with the DNA. Counting both end residues, the CDR3 totals 15 amino acids. Germline CDR1 reads SGHTA; CDR2 reads FQGNSA. The CDR3 spells CASSFARDLPQQFGD.

J is TRBJ1-2 and V is TRBV7-8, with a weak D call TRBD1 (5 bases). This CDR3 is 16 amino acids long. The V gene's germline CDR1 is SGHVS and CDR2 FQNEAQ. Trimming left V 5 bases short and J 8 bases short, with 24 bases between. The CDR3 DNA follows: TGTGCCAGCAGCCGTCCCAGGGCGAGGGCAAACGACGGCTACACCTTC. This gives the protein CASSRPRARANDGYTF.

The chain has TRBV6-1 and TRBJ1-1; D might be TRBD1 (5 bases). Germline-derived CDR1 and CDR2 are MNHNS and SASEGT. Trimming took 8 bases from V and 6 from J, leaving 13 bases between them. The CDR3 runs to 12 residues. CDR3: CASSGRAAEAFF. The DNA for the CDR3 is TGTGCCAGCTCGGGCAGGGCCGCTGAAGCTTTCTTT.

This clonotype has ten or more counts. CDR3 amino acids: CSARGDRNNEQFF. The CDR3, as DNA: TGCAGTGCTCGAGGGGACAGAAACAATGAGCAGTTCTTC. The rearrangement links TRBV20-1 to TRBJ2-1, with 7 bases that match TRBD1. This CDR3 comprises 13 residues. Per the germline V gene, CDR1 is DFQATT and CDR2 is SNEGSKA (reference sequence). Germline trimming cut 5 bases from V and 5 bases from J; bases unmatched to any gene: 6.

This clonotype has at least ten counts. The gene calls are TRBV29-1 and TRBJ1-1; D unclear. Deletions cut 8 bases from V and 1 base from J, with 8 bases between. Germline V gives CDR1 SQVTM, CDR2 ANQGSEA. This CDR3 contains 11 residues. DNA for the CDR3: TGCAGCTCCGCGGAGAACACTGAAGCTTTCTTT. Translation: CSSAENTEAFF.

V gene TRBV29-1 combines with J gene TRBJ2-7; 7 bases map to TRBD1. Germline V gene data show CDR1 as SQVTM and CDR2 as ANQGSEA. The CDR3 spans 12 residues. The DNA of the CDR3 is TGCAGTGCTGGTCAGGGGGACTACGAGCAGTACTTC. It specifies CSAGQGDYEQYF.

The chain combines TRBV10-2 with TRBJ2-7, with 9 nucleotides matching TRBD1. There are 16 residues in the CDR3. The V segment lost 4 bases and the J segment 5 bases; nucleotides outside the gene matches: 12. CDR1 and CDR2 (germline): WSHSY, SAAADI. CDR3 loop: CASSGGTGPVPDEQYF. The CDR3 bases are TGCGCCAGCAGTGGGGGGACAGGGCCCGTTCCAGACGAGCAGTACTTC.

This clonotype was seen more than once but under ten times. The rearrangement uses TRBV7-3 and TRBJ1-1; TRBD1 matches at 7 bases. Losses at the gene ends were 2 bases for V and 3 bases for J; bases not matched to a gene: 3. Germline loops: CDR1 SGHTA, CDR2 FQGTGA. This CDR3 is built from 14 residues. The CDR3 is CASSLATGDTEAFF. The CDR3 nucleotides are TGTGCCAGCAGCTTAGCTACAGGGGACACTGAAGCTTTCTTT.

The chain combines TRBV15 with TRBJ2-1, with a weak D call TRBD2 (5 bases). Trimming shortened V by 4 bases and J by 0 bases, and 10 bases separated the two germline ends. Looked up from germline, CDR1 is LNHNV and CDR2 is YYDKDF (reference sequence). The CDR3 totals 15 residues. As DNA, the CDR3 is TGTGCCACCAGCATAGTAGAGGGCTCCTACAATGAGCAGTTCTTC. As protein: CATSIVEGSYNEQFF.

This clonotype was observed a handful of times. J is TRBJ2-2 and V is TRBV29-1, with a weak D call TRBD2 (5 bases). The CDR3 is 12 residues long. Trimming cost V 5 bases and J 1 base, with 5 bases left between them. CDR1 SQVTM and CDR2 ANQGSEA come from the germline V gene. CDR3 in amino acids: CSVRENTGELFF. The CDR3 DNA reads as TGCAGCGTTCGGGAGAACACCGGGGAGCTGTTTTTT.

With respect to this clonotype: The junction shows a germline mismatch at one end, possibly a read error. The chain couples TRBV7-2 to TRBJ2-7; D unclear. CDR1 is SGHTA and CDR2 is FQGNSA in the germline V gene. CDR3 length equals 12 residues. CDR3 bases: TGTGCCACCAGCGCAGAGGTCTACGAGCAGTACTTC. Translation gives CATSAEVYEQYF.

The rearrangement uses TRBV29-1 and TRBJ1-1, with D maybe TRBD1 (5 bases). Germline loops: CDR1 SQVTM, CDR2 ANQGSEA. The length of the CDR3 is 14 residues. The V end lost 4 bases, the J end lost 5 bases, and 17 bases lay between the germline ends. The CDR3 sequence: CSVGLGRVYTEAFF. CDR3 bases: TGCAGCGTTGGGTTGGGCAGGGTATATACTGAAGCTTTCTTT.

This clonotype was found many times. The rearrangement links TRBV7-2 to TRBJ2-7; 10 positions match TRBD1. This CDR3 has 14 residues. CDR1 is SGHTA and CDR2 is FQGNSA in the germline V gene. Trimming removed 2 bases from V and 3 bases from J; junction bases left unmatched: 1. The CDR3 nucleotides read TGTGCCAGCAGCTTAAGGGACAGGGGCTACGAGCAGTACTTC. This encodes CASSLRDRGYEQYF.

Remarks on this clonotype: The missing conserved phenylalanine or tryptophan at the end of this CDR3 makes a read error likely. The chain is built from TRBV9 and TRBJ2-2, with 7 bases identical to TRBD1. This CDR3 contains 16 residues. The trim removed 4 bases at V and 1 base at J, leaving 7 bases unmatched. Germline V lookup: CDR1 SGDLS, CDR2 YYNGEE. This CDR3 reads CASSSLTGKNTGELFD. The CDR3, as DNA: TGTGCCAGCAGCTCCCTGACAGGGAAGAACACCGGGGAGCTGTTTGAT.

The rearrangement links TRBV20-1 to TRBJ2-7; 9 bases are shared with TRBD1. After removal of 1 base from V and 4 bases from J, the junction contained 8 bases not matched to a gene. Germline-derived CDR1 and CDR2 are DFQATT and SNEGSKA (reference sequence). The CDR3 spans 15 residues. The CDR3 bases are TGCAGTGCTAGAGTCGCCGGGACAGGGACGTACGAGCAGTACTTC. It specifies CSARVAGTGTYEQYF.

V usage is TRBV6-5 and J usage is TRBJ2-7; 12 positions agree with TRBD1. The germline V gene encodes CDR1 MNHEY and CDR2 SVGAGI. After removal of 0 bases from V and 3 bases from J, the junction contained 6 bases not matched to a gene. This CDR3 region has 17 residues. The CDR3 bases are TGTGCCAGCAGTTACTCCGGGACAGGGGGCCGTAGCTACGAGCAGTACTTC. It codes for CASSYSGTGGRSYEQYF.

This clonotype was observed a single time. V is TRBV11-2 and J is TRBJ2-3, with 10 nucleotides matching TRBD1. V lost 10 bases and J lost 2; bases outside the gene matches: 15. Germline assignment: CDR1 SGHAT and CDR2 FQNNGV. CDR3 length: 17 amino acids. The CDR3 sequence: CAISAGTGVVNTDTQYF. Here the CDR3 DNA reads TGTGCCATCAGTGCCGGGACAGGGGTTGTGAACACAGATACGCAGTATTTT. The variable domain in full, completed from reference TRBV11-2 and TRBJ2-3, reads EAGVAQSPRYKIIEKRQSVAFWCNPISGHATLYWYQQILGQGPKLLIQFQNNGVVDDSQLPKDRFSAERLKGVDSTLKIQPAKLEDSAVYLCAISAGTGVVNTDTQYFGPGTRLTVL.

This clonotype was observed many times. The V and J genes are TRBV19 and TRBJ1-5; 7 bases line up with TRBD1. This CDR3 comprises 14 residues. With V trimmed by 7 bases and J by 3 bases, 6 bases remained unmatched. Germline V gene lookup returns CDR1 LNHDA and CDR2 SQIVND (reference sequence). Written as DNA, the CDR3 is TGTGCCAGTACCGACACAGGGGACAATCAGCCCCAGCATTTT. It translates to CASTDTGDNQPQHF.

This clonotype has a count of ten or more. The V call is TRBV6-5, the J call TRBJ2-5, with D perhaps matching TRBD1 (5 bases). This CDR3 is 12 amino acids long. V lost 5 bases, J lost 9 bases, and 13 bases lay in between. Germline CDR1 MNHEY, CDR2 SVGAGI. In DNA form, the CDR3 reads TGTGCCAGCAGTCGCGAAGGGGCGGCCCAGTACTTC. Protein: CASSREGAAQYF.

This clonotype occurred once. V and J are TRBV5-1 and TRBJ1-2; TRBD1 aligns across 7 bases. Trimming cost V 1 base and J 6 bases; bases outside gene matches: 6. The CDR3 sequence is 14 residues long. Germline lookup yields CDR1 SGHRS and CDR2 YFSETQ. CDR3 in amino acids: CASSLLLGTDGYTF. CDR3 DNA sequence: TGCGCCAGCAGCTTGTTGCTGGGGACAGATGGCTACACCTTC.

V usage is TRBV2 and J usage is TRBJ1-2; D may be TRBD1 (6 bases). CDR3 size: 16 residues. CDR1 SNHLY and CDR2 FYNNEI come from the germline V gene. Trimming cost V 5 bases and J 5 bases, with 21 bases left between them. CDR3 nucleotides: TGTGCCAGCAGTATACGAGGGGGGGCCTTTAGATATGGCTACACCTTC. Protein sequence: CASSIRGGAFRYGYTF.

The chain couples TRBV20-1 to TRBJ1-5; D not certain. The CDR3 totals 13 residues. Trimming removed 6 bases at V and 3 bases at J, with 12 bases between. Germline CDR1 reads DFQATT; CDR2 reads SNEGSKA (reference sequence). The CDR3 DNA reads TGCAGTGCCATCTACCAGCCCAATCAGCCCCAGCATTTT. It encodes CSAIYQPNQPQHF.

A word on this clonotype: One end of the junction is discordant with germline, which a read error may explain. The genes are TRBV6-1 and TRBJ2-7; the D gene is possibly TRBD1 (5 bases). CDR1 and CDR2 (germline): MNHNS, SASEGT. The CDR3 contains 14 residues. The DNA for the CDR3 is TGTGCCAGTACCCAGCAGGGCGACGACTCACCCCTCCACTTC. Translation gives CASTQQGDDSPLHF.

This clonotype was counted ten times or more. The chain combines TRBV18 with TRBJ1-6; D ambiguous. CDR3 length: 14 residues. Trimming stripped 2 bases from V and 9 bases from J, with 11 bases between. The germline V gene has CDR1 KGHSH and CDR2 LQKENI. CDR3 residues: CASSPSGLASPLHF. The DNA of the CDR3 is TGTGCCAGCTCACCATCTGGGCTCGCTTCACCCCTCCACTTT.

This chain joins TRBV10-3 and TRBJ1-1; TRBD1 aligns across 8 bases. Germline CDR1 ENHRY, CDR2 SYGVKD. The V gene end was trimmed by 6 bases and the J gene end by 4 bases; junction bases not matched to a gene: 16. The CDR3 is 17 amino acids. For the CDR3, the DNA is TGTGCCATCAGCCTGGACAGGGAGGCCCCCCCCGGCACTGAAGCTTTCTTT. Translating it yields CAISLDREAPPGTEAFF.